The clone carrying this T cell receptor beta chain was counted only a few times. Its antigen is undetermined. These data come from a study of T cells in Graves' hyperthyroidism and ophthalmopathy. Study-level findings and limits: Blood also contained most expanded thyroid clonotypes above 0.001.

Ophthalmopathy patients had Clinical Activity Score at least 3, NOSPECS grade at least 4, duration under 3 months. The study based diagnoses on clinical symptoms, serum thyroxine and TRAb, thyroid ultrasound and orbital computed tomography. The CDR3 length is 14 residues. V lost 6 bases, J lost 0 bases, and 9 bases lay in between. The germline V gene encodes CDR1 MDHEN and CDR2 SYDVKM. Amplified regions were TCR beta CDR3 sequences from RNA transcripts. The TCR CDR3 first-round RT-PCR relied on the HTBI primer set. TCRdb re-derived calls from the multiplex PCR reads in MiXCR, one entry per CDR3 protein. The sample contains roughly 500,000 distinct CDR3 sequences, approximately 16% of which appear only once.

Material: blood. The chain joins TRBV28 to TRBJ1-5; D is undetermined. The receptor's source is a woman aged 25-40 years with Graves' ophthalmopathy. In DNA form, the CDR3 reads TGTGCCAGCAGGATTCAGCTTAGCAATCAGCCCCAGCATTTT. Amino acids: CASRIQLSNQPQHF.